This T cell receptor (beta chain) emerged from a study of T cell changes during pregnancy in multiple sclerosis. Germline CDR1 and CDR2: MNHEY and SVGAGI. This CDR3 contains 12 residues. Trimming cost V 6 bases and J 5 bases, with 10 bases left between them. Sequenced by immunoSEQ multiplex PCR; TCRdb stores in-frame clones only, minus some. Of more than 20,000 clones in the sample, roughly 90% are singletons; the top ten hold approximately 0.57%. This clonotype originated in a female donor in good health, enrolled as a control in a pregnancy study. The starting material was CD4+ T cells from peripheral blood mononuclear cells, obtained after pregnancy. The rearrangement links TRBV6-5 to TRBJ2-5; a weak D match, TRBD2 (6 bases). CDR3 sequence reads: CASRSGGETQYF. CDR3 in DNA: TGTGCCAGCAGAAGTGGAGGGGAGACCCAGTACTTC.